The 19 T cell receptor beta chains below were found in one sample sequenced in a study of Graves' ophthalmopathy and Graves' hyperthyroidism. For repertoire sequencing, the TCR beta CDR3 regions were amplified from RNA transcripts. Investigators did first-round RT-PCR with HTBI primers, then second-round multiplex PCR. MiXCR was run by TCRdb on the multiplex PCR reads, yielding one entry per CDR3 protein. This sample has approximately 460,000 distinct CDR3 sequences; around 14% occur once, and the top ten carry 8% to 10%. Sequenced: blood. Receptor source: a young woman with Graves' ophthalmopathy.

This clonotype was observed a few times. The chain couples TRBV5-1 to TRBJ2-7, with D tentatively TRBD1 (5 bases). Germline loops: CDR1 SGHRS, CDR2 YFSETQ. The CDR3 contains 15 residues. Trimming took 2 bases from V and 5 from J, leaving 17 bases between them. The CDR3 region has the DNA TGCGCCAGCAGCTTTGACAGAACCCTTATCGACGAGCAGTACTTC. It is translated as CASSFDRTLIDEQYF.

Notes on this clonotype: One junction end does not reproduce the germline sequence, and a read error may be involved. The chain links TRBV12-3 or TRBV12-4 to TRBJ2-7; a possible D gene is TRBD1 (6 bases). This CDR3 has 15 amino acids. The CDR3 DNA is TGTGCCAGCAGTCCCCCGCAGGGGCCATCCTACGAACAGTACTTC. It specifies CASSPPQGPSYEQYF.

The table lists this clonotype with many counts. The chain has TRBV9 and TRBJ1-1; 7 bases are a match to TRBD1. The CDR3 extends over 13 amino acids. With V trimmed by 2 bases and J by 5 bases, 3 bases remained unmatched. The germline V gene has CDR1 SGDLS and CDR2 YYNGEE. CDR3 bases: TGTGCCAGCAGCGTGGCGACAGGGACTGAAGCTTTCTTT. Protein: CASSVATGTEAFF.

J is TRBJ2-6 and V is TRBV3-1, with D hard to call. This CDR3 has 14 amino acids. V gave up 7 bases and J gave up 0 bases, with 7 bases separating them. Germline CDR1 and CDR2: LGHDT and YNNKEL (reference sequence). The CDR3 nucleotides are TGTGCCAGCACAGCCTTCTCTGGGGCCAACGTCCTGACTTTC. It is translated as CASTAFSGANVLTF.

This clonotype was picked up many times. This chain uses TRBV20-1 with TRBJ1-5, with D perhaps matching TRBD1 (5 bases). V was shortened by 6 bases and J by 6 bases, with 15 bases between the two germline ends. The CDR3 has 13 amino acids. Germline V gene data show CDR1 as DFQATT and CDR2 as SNEGSKA (reference sequence). The CDR3: CSAKGGAAQPQHF. The CDR3 bases are TGCAGTGCAAAGGGTGGGGCTGCTCAGCCCCAGCATTTT.

In this sample, this clonotype turned up a few times. An end of the junction differs from the germline gene, which may be a read error. The chain uses TRBV24-1 and TRBJ1-5, with no clear D. This CDR3 has 13 residues. The germline CDR1 and CDR2 sequences are KGHDR and SFDVKD. The CDR3 coding sequence is TGTGCCACCAGTCCGGCTAGCTATCAGCCTCAGCATTTT. It is translated as CATSPASYQPQHF.

The CDR3 bases are TGTGCCAGCACCAGGGGGGACAGGGTCTACGGGGAGCTGTTTTTT. This encodes CASTRGDRVYGELFF. This rearrangement joins TRBV12-3 or TRBV12-4 to TRBJ2-2; 9 nucleotides agree with TRBD1. The CDR3 runs to 15 residues. After removal of 7 bases from V and 7 bases from J, the junction contained 10 bases not matched to a gene.

Ten or more counts support this clonotype. This chain connects TRBV28 to TRBJ1-1; no definite D call. This CDR3 spans 11 amino acids. Trimming cost V 2 bases and J 11 bases, with 9 bases left between them. Looked up from germline, CDR1 is MDHEN and CDR2 is SYDVKM. In DNA form, the CDR3 reads TGTGCCAGCAGTTTAAGGGAAAGGGCTTTCTTT. Protein sequence: CASSLRERAFF. Full variable domain (rest looked up from reference TRBV28 and TRBJ1-1): DVKVTQSSRYLVKRTGEKVFLECVQDMDHENMFWYRQDPGLGLRLIYFSYDVKMKEKGDIPEGYSVSREKKERFSLILESASTNQTSMYLCASSLRERAFFGQGTRLTVV.

At least ten counts were recorded for this clonotype. The rearrangement uses TRBV16 and TRBJ1-1; TRBD1 matches 8 bases. The CDR3 runs to 16 residues. CDR1 KGHSY and CDR2 FQNENV come from the germline V gene. Trimming removed 2 bases from V and 3 bases from J; junction bases left unmatched: 8. In DNA, the CDR3 is TGTGCCAGCAGCCAACTCCAGGGGGCGGGGTACACTGAAGCTTTCTTT. This sequence encodes CASSQLQGAGYTEAFF. The full variable domain, with the rest looked up from reference TRBV16 and TRBJ1-1, is GEEVAQTPKHLVRGEGQKAKLYCAPIKGHSYVFWYQQVLKNEFKFLISFQNENVFDETGMPKERFSAKCLPNSPCSLEIQATKLEDSAVYFCASSQLQGAGYTEAFFGQGTRLTVV.

This clonotype occurred many times. V gene TRBV7-8 combines with J gene TRBJ1-6; D might be TRBD1 (6 bases). Germline CDR1 reads SGHVS; CDR2 reads FQNEAQ. This CDR3 contains 17 residues. Deletions cut 3 bases from V and 4 bases from J, with 16 bases between. The CDR3 bases are TGTGCCAGCAGCTTGAGCACAGGGTTGAGTTATAATTCACCCCTCCACTTT. Its translation is CASSLSTGLSYNSPLHF.

This clonotype was seen ten or more times. The chain couples TRBV6-1 to TRBJ2-7; 10 bases agree with TRBD2. CDR1 and CDR2 (germline): MNHNS, SASEGT. There are 17 residues in the CDR3. Trimming cost V 8 bases and J 5 bases; bases outside gene matches: 18. CDR3 bases: TGTGCCAGCCCCCCATTTAAGCGGGAGGGCAAAAGTGACGAGCAGTACTTC. This encodes CASPPFKREGKSDEQYF.

This clonotype was counted ten times or more. V gene TRBV7-3 combines with J gene TRBJ2-5, with 9 bases aligning to TRBD1. Trimming took 5 bases from V and 2 from J; bases not matched to a gene: 9. Germline lookup yields CDR1 SGHTA and CDR2 FQGTGA. The length of the CDR3 is 16 residues. CDR3 in amino acids: CASSPDRGSGQETQYF. The CDR3 DNA sequence: TGTGCCAGCAGCCCGGACAGGGGAAGTGGGCAAGAGACCCAGTACTTC.

For this clonotype: Since a much larger clone is just one base distant, this may be a read error. This sequence joins TRBV7-3 and TRBJ1-1, with D possibly TRBD1 on 5 matching bases. This CDR3 has 18 amino acids. Looked up from germline, CDR1 is SGHTA and CDR2 is FQGTGA. The CDR3 DNA follows: TGTGCCAGCAGCTTAATTGGTAGTGGTGTGCGGGGGAACACTGAAGCTTGCTTT. Protein product: CASSLIGSGVRGNTEACF.

This clonotype was counted at least ten times. The chain combines TRBV6-2 or TRBV6-3 with TRBJ2-2; 7 bases agree with TRBD2. The CDR3 covers 16 residues. Looked up from germline, CDR1 is MNHEY and CDR2 is SVGEGT. V lost 2 bases and J lost 3; bases outside the gene matches: 6. CDR3 sequence: CASSYVYAGDTGELFF. DNA for the CDR3: TGTGCCAGCAGTTACGTTTACGCGGGAGACACCGGGGAGCTGTTTTTT.

As regards this clonotype: Possible read error: a much larger clone is one base away. V usage is TRBV25-1 and J usage is TRBJ1-6; D is ambiguous. The CDR3 runs 13 residues. Germline V CDR1 and CDR2: MGHDK, SYGVNS. CDR3 in DNA: TGTGCCAGCAGTGAGGGTGGAAATTCACACCTCCACTTT. Protein: CASSEGGNSHLHF.

The chain has TRBV13 and TRBJ1-1, with D hard to call. Germline-derived CDR1 and CDR2 are PRHDT and FYEKMQ (reference sequence). This CDR3 comprises 11 residues. Trimming stripped 4 bases from V and 6 bases from J, with 6 bases between. The CDR3 DNA reads TGTGCCAGCAGCTCGGACGCTGAAGCTTTCTTT. Translation: CASSSDAEAFF.

There are many counts of this clonotype. The chain is built from TRBV6-1 and TRBJ1-2; TRBD1 is a possible D gene (6 bases). CDR3 length equals 14 residues. Germline assignment: CDR1 MNHNS and CDR2 SASEGT. Trimming stripped 5 bases from V and 6 bases from J, with 16 bases between. CDR3 sequence reads: CASSRVPGADGYTF. Here the CDR3 DNA reads TGTGCCAGCAGTCGCGTGCCGGGGGCAGATGGCTACACCTTC.

In this sample, this clonotype turned up many times. J is TRBJ2-5 and V is TRBV20-1; maybe TRBD2 (7 bases). V was pared by 4 bases and J by 4 bases, with 28 bases between. The CDR3 extends over 18 amino acids. The germline CDR1 and CDR2 sequences are DFQATT and SNEGSKA (reference sequence). The CDR3 sequence: CSAKASGAIWGPGETQYF. CDR3 nucleotides: TGCAGTGCTAAGGCCAGCGGGGCCATCTGGGGGCCAGGAGAGACCCAGTACTTC.

This clonotype came up once. The chain carries TRBV5-6 and TRBJ1-2; possible D gene TRBD1, 5 bases. Trimming stripped 6 bases from V and 4 bases from J, with 19 bases between. Germline V lookup: CDR1 SGHDT, CDR2 YYEEEE. CDR3 length: 15 residues. DNA for the CDR3: TGTGCCAGCACGGTGGAGCGGGGGAAATTCTATGGCTACACCTTC. It specifies CASTVERGKFYGYTF.